This entry features one T cell receptor beta chain sequence. Per the original data handling: Nucleated cell number was recorded as an estimate derived from reference gene primer amplification. This table comes from immunoSEQ multiplex PCR, and its TCRdb copy is limited to in-frame clones, with some not included. From that table come the V and J calls and clone size; the DNA was used to work out D and trimming. The data hold about 60,000 clones, with more than 80% observed a single time. The entry originates in a study of blood T cell repertoires in COVID-19. Across the study: Spain, Italy and the United States supplied samples that represented acute and convalescent COVID-19. PBMCs, B-cell-depleted T cells, or T cells provided the cDNA or gDNA that made up the material.

This clonotype originated in a human donor with active COVID-19. The donor label of this sample is uncertain. The sample consisted of peripheral blood.

CDR3 sequence (DNA): TGTGCCACCAGTGTTGCAGGGGGCGCTGAGCAGTTCTTC. As protein: CATSVAGGAEQFF. The chain is built from TRBV24-1 and TRBJ2-1, with 8 bases matching TRBD1. In germline, CDR1 is KGHDR, CDR2 SFDVKD. The CDR3 sequence is 13 residues long. The V and J ends lost 5 bases and 9 bases, in that order; junction bases with no gene match: 5.